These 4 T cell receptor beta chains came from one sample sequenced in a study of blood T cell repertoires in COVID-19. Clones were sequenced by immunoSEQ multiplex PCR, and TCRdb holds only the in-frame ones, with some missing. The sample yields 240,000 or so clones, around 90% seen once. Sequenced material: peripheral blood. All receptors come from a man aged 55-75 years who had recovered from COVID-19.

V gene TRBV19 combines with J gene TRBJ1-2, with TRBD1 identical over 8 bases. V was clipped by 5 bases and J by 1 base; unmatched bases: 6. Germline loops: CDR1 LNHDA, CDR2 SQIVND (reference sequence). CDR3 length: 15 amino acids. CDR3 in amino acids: CASSLQGASNYGYTF. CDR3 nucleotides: TGTGCCAGTAGTCTTCAGGGGGCGAGTAACTATGGCTACACCTTC.

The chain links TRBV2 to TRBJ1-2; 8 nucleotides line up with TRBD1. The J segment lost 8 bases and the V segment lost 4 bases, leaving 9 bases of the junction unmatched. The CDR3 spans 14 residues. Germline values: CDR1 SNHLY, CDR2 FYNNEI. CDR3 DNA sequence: TGTGCCAGCAGTGGGGACAGGTCCCTTCTCGGCTACACCTTC. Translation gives CASSGDRSLLGYTF.

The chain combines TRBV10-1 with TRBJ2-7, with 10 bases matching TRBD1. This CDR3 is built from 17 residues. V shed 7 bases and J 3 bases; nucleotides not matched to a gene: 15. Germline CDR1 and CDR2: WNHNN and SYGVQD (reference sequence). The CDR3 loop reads CASKVLKRTGGCYEQYV. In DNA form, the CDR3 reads TGCGCCAGCAAAGTCTTGAAGAGGACAGGGGGTTGCTACGAGCAGTACGTC.

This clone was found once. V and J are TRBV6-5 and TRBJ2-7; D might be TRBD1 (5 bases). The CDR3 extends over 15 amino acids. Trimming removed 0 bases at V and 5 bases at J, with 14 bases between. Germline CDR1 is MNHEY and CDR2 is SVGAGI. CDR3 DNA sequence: TGTGCCAGCAGTTACTCTCCCAGGGTGAGGCACGAGCAGTACTTC. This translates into CASSYSPRVRHEQYF.